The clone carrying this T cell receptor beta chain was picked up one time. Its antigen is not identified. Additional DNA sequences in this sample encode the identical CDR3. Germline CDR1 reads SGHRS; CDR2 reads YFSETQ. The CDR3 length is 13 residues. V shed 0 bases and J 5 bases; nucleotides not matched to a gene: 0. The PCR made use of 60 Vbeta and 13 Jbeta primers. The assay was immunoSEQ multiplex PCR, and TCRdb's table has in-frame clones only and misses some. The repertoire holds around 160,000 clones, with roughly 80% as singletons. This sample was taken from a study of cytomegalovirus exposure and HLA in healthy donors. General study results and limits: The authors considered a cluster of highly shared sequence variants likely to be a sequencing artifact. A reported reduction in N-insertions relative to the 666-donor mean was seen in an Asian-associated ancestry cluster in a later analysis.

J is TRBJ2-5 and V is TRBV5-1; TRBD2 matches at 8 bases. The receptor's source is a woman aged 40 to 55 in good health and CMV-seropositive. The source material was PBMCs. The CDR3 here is CASSLGGGETQYF. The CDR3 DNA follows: TGCGCCAGCAGCTTGGGCGGGGGGGAGACCCAGTACTTC.